In its sample, the clone carrying this T cell receptor (beta chain) was seen once. This may be a read error, as it is one base from a much larger clone. The record originates from a study of blood T cell repertoires in COVID-19. Only in-frame clones appear in the TCRdb table, and some are missing; sequencing was by immunoSEQ multiplex PCR. The data show about 360,000 clones, with approximately 85% seen just once and about 2.1% held by the top ten. The specimen sequenced was PBMCs or T cells enriched from blood (not recorded which). The TCR sequence derives from a woman aged 40 to 50 with acute COVID-19.

The CDR3 protein is CASSAGTSGYEQYF. The CDR3 DNA reads TGTGCCAGCAGCGCCGGGACTAGCGGGTACGAGCAGTACTTC. This rearrangement joins TRBV27 to TRBJ2-7; 12 positions agree with TRBD2. This CDR3 spans 14 amino acids. Losses at the gene ends were 6 bases for V and 4 bases for J; bases not matched to a gene: 4. From germline, CDR1 is MNHEY and CDR2 SMNVEV (reference sequence).